This entry features one TCR beta chain sequence. Its antigen is still unknown. CDR1 GTSNPN and CDR2 SVGIG come from the germline V gene (reference sequence). V lost 0 bases and J lost 4, with 9 bases in between. The CDR3 loop spans 13 amino acids. The primer mix had 60 Vbeta and 13 Jbeta primers. Clones were read by immunoSEQ multiplex PCR, and TCRdb kept only the in-frame ones, dropping some. The table includes about 120,000 clones, roughly 82% detected once. This sample is part of a study of cytomegalovirus exposure and HLA in healthy donors. Study-level findings and limits: Segments of the TCR beta V type were, in most cases, productive about 87% or about 30% of the time in an earlier analysis. A list of roughly 180 TCR beta chains associated with cytomegalovirus was given.

This TCR was sampled from a woman aged 40 to 50 in good health and CMV-seropositive. The specimen sequenced was PBMCs. The chain combines TRBV30 with TRBJ1-1, with a weak D call TRBD1 (5 bases). The DNA of the CDR3 is TGTGCCTGGAGTGTAGGGGCAGTCACTGAAGCTTTCTTT. This sequence encodes CAWSVGAVTEAFF.